This TCR beta chain was identified during a study of blood T cells in healthy people across ages. The sample holds a few counts of this clonotype. The CDR3 has 14 amino acids. Germline V gene sequence: CDR1 DFQATT, CDR2 SNEGSKA (reference sequence). The V end was cut by 6 bases, the J end by 4 bases, with 18 bases between. Primers used in a second PCR of about 6 to 11 cycles were a sample-barcoded 5' primer and a J-beta primer mix. TCRdb called the 5' RACE reads again in MiXCR, with one record for every CDR3 protein. The top ten clones hold around 11% of a sample with fewer than 2,000,000 distinct CDR3 sequences, about 31% of them seen once.

The clonotype was recovered from a woman in her 30s in good health. The sequencing sample was made of blood. The rearrangement uses TRBV20-1 and TRBJ1-2; the D is unclear. The CDR3 DNA follows: TGCAGTGCCCATCAAAAGACAACTACCTATGGCTACACCTTC. Translating it yields CSAHQKTTTYGYTF.